This T cell receptor beta chain derives from a study of T cell changes during pregnancy in multiple sclerosis (dated by TCRdb to about 2019). Looking at the study overall: The study examined how the T cell repertoire changed over the course of pregnancy in women with multiple sclerosis.

V is pruned by 2 bases and J by 3 bases, leaving 4 bases of the junction without a gene match. Counted from cysteine to phenylalanine, this CDR3 has 14 amino acids. Only the CDR3 DNA stays, 42 bases, in frame from base 1. The CDR1 and CDR2 encoded by the germline V gene are SGHRS and YFSETQ. Turning to this clone: The clone's antigen remains unknown. Qualities for individual bases were not recorded, and no much larger clone is one base off.

Receptor libraries were prepared by the immunoSEQ multiplex PCR assay. TCRdb limited this immuneACCESS table to in-frame rearrangements with V and J called. A share of clones is missing; checked studies link under half to unresolved V genes, and the rest is unexplained. This sample is represented by about 76,000 clones; approximately 94% of them were singletons. The ten largest clones represent less than 0.6% of the sample. This TCR derives from a female donor with multiple sclerosis, enrolled in a pregnancy study. The chain joins TRBV5-1 to TRBJ1-2; 7 central nucleotides agree with TRBD1. This sample comprised peripheral blood, obtained in the third trimester of pregnancy. The CDR3 loop reads CASSLQGSDYGYTF. The DNA reads TGCGCCAGCAGCTTACAGGGGTCGGACTATGGCTACACCTTC.